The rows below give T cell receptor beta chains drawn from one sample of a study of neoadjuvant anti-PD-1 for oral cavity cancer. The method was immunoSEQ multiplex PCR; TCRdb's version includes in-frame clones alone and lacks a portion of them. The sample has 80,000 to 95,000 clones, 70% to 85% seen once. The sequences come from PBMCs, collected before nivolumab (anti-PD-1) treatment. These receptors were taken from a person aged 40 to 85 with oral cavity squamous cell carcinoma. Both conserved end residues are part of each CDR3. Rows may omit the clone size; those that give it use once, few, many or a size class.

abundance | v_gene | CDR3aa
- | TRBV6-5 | CASSKIQGLNYGYTF
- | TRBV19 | CASSNLDTGELFF
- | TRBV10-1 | CASSQQVDTEAFF
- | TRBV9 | CASSVSISGYTGELFF
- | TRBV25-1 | CASSKGQGAGEQYF
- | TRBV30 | CAWSGTGNNQPQHF
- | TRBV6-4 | CASRAEFNTGELFF
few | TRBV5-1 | CASSLGGTSGSSYEQYF
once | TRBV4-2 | CASSQSRDSFTYEQYF
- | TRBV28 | CASSTRQGGQPQHF
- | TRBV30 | CAWTRLAGGFEQFF
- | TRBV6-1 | CASSEQGAYQPQHF
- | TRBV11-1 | CASSRSVPDTQYF
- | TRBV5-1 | CASSLTSGDPYNEQFF
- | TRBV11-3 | CASSLNDETQYF
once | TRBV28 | CASSKDRAYSNQPQHF
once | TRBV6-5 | CASSYGLGLAEAFF
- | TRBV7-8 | CASSLTDSNQPQHF
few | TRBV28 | CASSSPGGGNTGELFF
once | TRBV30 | CAWRGQGSNQPQHF
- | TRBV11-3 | CASSPDSITGELFF
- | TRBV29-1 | CSVEQDTGANVLTF
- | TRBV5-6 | CATKPGTGPTDTQYF
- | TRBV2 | CASRDSPGPRGTGTEAFF